This T cell receptor (beta chain) was obtained from a study of shared clonotypes between healthy human individuals. TCRdb's table, derived via immunoSEQ multiplex PCR, lists solely in-frame clones and lacks some. In the table there are roughly 300,000 clones, roughly 70% of which are singletons. CDR3 length: 14 residues. Trimming took 0 bases from V and 4 from J, leaving 8 bases between them. Germline V lookup: CDR1 SGHRS, CDR2 YFSETQ. This rearrangement joins TRBV5-1 to TRBJ2-1; possible D gene TRBD2, 5 bases. The sequenced sample was memory CD4+ T cells sorted from blood. Subset defined: CD45RA-negative fraction. The source is a man younger than 45 in good health. The CDR3 reads CASSLDWTYNEQFF. In nucleotides, the CDR3 is TGCGCCAGCAGCTTGGACTGGACTTACAATGAGCAGTTCTTC.